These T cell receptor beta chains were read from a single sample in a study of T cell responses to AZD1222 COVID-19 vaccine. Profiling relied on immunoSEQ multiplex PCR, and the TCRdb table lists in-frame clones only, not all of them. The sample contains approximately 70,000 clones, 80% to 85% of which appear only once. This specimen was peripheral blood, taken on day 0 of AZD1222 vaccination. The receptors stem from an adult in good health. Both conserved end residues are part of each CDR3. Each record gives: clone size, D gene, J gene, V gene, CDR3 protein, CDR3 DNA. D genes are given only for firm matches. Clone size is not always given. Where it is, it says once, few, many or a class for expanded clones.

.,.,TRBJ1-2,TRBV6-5,CASSEWTVYTF,TGTGCCAGCTCCGAGTGGACAGTCTACACCTTC
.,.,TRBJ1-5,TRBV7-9,CASSPGGDQPQHF,TGTGCCAGCAGCCCTGGGGGTGATCAGCCCCAGCATTTT
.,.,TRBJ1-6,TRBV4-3,CASSQVTGFSYNSPLHF,TGCGCCAGCAGCCAAGTTACAGGGTTTTCCTATAATTCACCCCTCCACTTT
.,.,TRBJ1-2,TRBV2,CASSEARGIGGYTF,TGTGCCAGCAGTGAAGCTAGGGGGATAGGTGGCTACACCTTC
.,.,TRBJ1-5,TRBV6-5,CASSPTGLSNQPQHF,TGTGCCAGCAGCCCGACAGGCCTAAGCAATCAGCCCCAGCATTTT
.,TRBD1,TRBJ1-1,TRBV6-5,CASRQGNTEAFF,TGTGCCAGCCGACAGGGAAACACTGAAGCTTTCTTT
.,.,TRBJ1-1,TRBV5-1,CASSLYGGSGNTEAFF,TGCGCCAGCAGCTTATACGGCGGTTCGGGCAACACTGAAGCTTTCTTT
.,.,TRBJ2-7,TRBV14,CASSHGGGHDEQYF,TGTGCCAGCAGCCATGGAGGTGGCCACGACGAGCAGTACTTC
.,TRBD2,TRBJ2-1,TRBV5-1,CASSTGGRNNEQFF,TGCGCCAGCAGCACGGGAGGTCGCAACAATGAGCAGTTCTTC
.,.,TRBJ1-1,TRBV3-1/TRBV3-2,CASSQDGTGSEAFF,TGTGCCAGCAGCCAAGATGGTACAGGGTCTGAAGCTTTCTTT
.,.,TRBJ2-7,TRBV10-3,CAISVDNSYEQYF,TGTGCCATCAGTGTGGACAACTCCTACGAGCAGTACTTC
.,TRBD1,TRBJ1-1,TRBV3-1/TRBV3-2,CASSFRRQGGVTEAFF,TGTGCCAGCAGCTTTCGACGACAGGGGGGAGTTACTGAAGCTTTCTTT
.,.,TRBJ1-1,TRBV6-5,CASRRGEGTEAFF,TGTGCCAGCAGAAGGGGGGAAGGGACTGAAGCTTTCTTT
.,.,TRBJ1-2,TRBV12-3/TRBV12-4,CASSLQGHGGYTF,TGTGCCAGCAGTTTGCAAGGGCACGGAGGCTACACCTTC
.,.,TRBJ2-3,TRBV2,CASSADTDTQYF,TGTGCCAGCAGTGCGGACACAGATACGCAGTATTTT
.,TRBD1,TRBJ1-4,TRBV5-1,CASSLGQVNEKLFF,TGCGCCAGCAGTCTTGGACAGGTTAATGAAAAACTGTTTTTT
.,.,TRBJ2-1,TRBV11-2,CASSLTTDYYNEQFF,TGTGCCAGCAGCTTAACGACAGACTATTACAATGAGCAGTTCTTC
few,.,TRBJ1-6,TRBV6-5,CASSWPPGVSNSPLHF,TGTGCCAGCAGTTGGCCCCCAGGGGTTAGTAATTCACCCCTCCACTTT
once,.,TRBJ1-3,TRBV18,CASSPPQRTGNTIYF,TGTGCCAGCTCACCACCTCAGAGGACTGGAAACACCATATATTTT
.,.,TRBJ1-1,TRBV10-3,CAISESLRGGRHTEAFF,TGTGCCATCAGTGAGTCCTTACGGGGGGGGCGGCACACTGAAGCTTTCTTT
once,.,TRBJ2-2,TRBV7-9,CASSSGATGWDTGELFF,TGTGCCAGCAGCAGCGGGGCCACAGGGTGGGACACCGGGGAGCTGTTTTTT